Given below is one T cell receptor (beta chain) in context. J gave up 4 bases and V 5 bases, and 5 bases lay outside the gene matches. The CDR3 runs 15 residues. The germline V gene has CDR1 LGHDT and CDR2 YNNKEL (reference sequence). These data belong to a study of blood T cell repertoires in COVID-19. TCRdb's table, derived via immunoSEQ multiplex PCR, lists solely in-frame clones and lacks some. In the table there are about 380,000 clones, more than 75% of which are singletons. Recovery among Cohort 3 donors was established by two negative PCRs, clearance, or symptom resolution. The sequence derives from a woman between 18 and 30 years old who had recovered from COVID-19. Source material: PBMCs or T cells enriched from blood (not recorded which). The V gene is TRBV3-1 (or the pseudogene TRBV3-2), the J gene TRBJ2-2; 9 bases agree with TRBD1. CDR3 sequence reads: CASSTWDRVTGELFF. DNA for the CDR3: TGTGCCAGCAGCACCTGGGACAGGGTCACCGGGGAGCTGTTTTTT.